A single sample is the source of the 15 T cell receptor beta chains below, sequenced in a study of T cell responses to AZD1222 COVID-19 vaccine. Using immunoSEQ multiplex PCR, the repertoire was profiled, and TCRdb retains in-frame clones only, with some absent. Of 150,000 to 200,000 clones in the sample, approximately 90% are singletons; the top ten hold around 3.5%. The source material was peripheral blood, sampled 28 days after the second AZD1222 dose. All receptors derive from an adult who received the AZD1222 COVID-19 vaccine.

V gene TRBV28 combines with J gene TRBJ2-2; the match to TRBD2 covers 12 bases. This CDR3 has 15 amino acids. The germline gives CDR1 MDHEN, CDR2 SYDVKM. Trimming at V came to 6 bases and at J to 5 bases, leaving 4 bases not matched to a gene. The CDR3 DNA reads as TGTGCCAGCAGGACTAGCGGGAGTATTACCGGGGAGCTGTTTTTT. Encoded protein: CASRTSGSITGELFF.

V and J are TRBV27 and TRBJ2-7; 14 nucleotides agree with TRBD2. With V trimmed by 10 bases and J by 3 bases, 8 bases remained unmatched. CDR3 length equals 15 residues. The germline CDR1 and CDR2 sequences are MNHEY and SMNVEV (reference sequence). The CDR3 is CATQIGTSGSYEQYF. The CDR3 region has the DNA TGTGCCACTCAAATTGGGACTAGCGGGAGCTACGAGCAGTACTTC.

The chain employs TRBV28 and TRBJ1-3; unclear D gene. Trimming shortened V by 3 bases and J by 3 bases, and 12 bases separated the two germline ends. This CDR3 contains 15 residues. The germline gives CDR1 MDHEN, CDR2 SYDVKM. In DNA form, the CDR3 reads TGTGCCAGCAGTTTCAAGGAGGATTTTGGAAACACCATATATTTT. Protein product: CASSFKEDFGNTIYF.

This sequence joins TRBV19 and TRBJ1-2, with D unclear. There are 15 residues in the CDR3. Per the germline V gene, CDR1 is LNHDA and CDR2 is SQIVND (reference sequence). The V end was cut by 5 bases, the J end by 3 bases, with 16 bases between. The DNA of the CDR3 is TGTGCCAGTAGTGTGACATGGTTGGGCCACTATGGCTACACCTTC. Protein sequence: CASSVTWLGHYGYTF.

V and J are TRBV11-2 and TRBJ2-6; no firm D call. Trimming shortened V by 4 bases and J by 2 bases, and 6 bases separated the two germline ends. CDR1 is SGHAT and CDR2 is FQNNGV in the germline V gene. CDR3 size: 14 residues. CDR3 sequence: CASSWVAGANVLTF. CDR3 nucleotides: TGTGCCAGCAGCTGGGTAGCTGGGGCCAACGTCCTGACTTTC.

The rearrangement links TRBV4-2 to TRBJ2-6, with 7 bases aligning to TRBD2. The length of the CDR3 is 17 residues. Germline CDR1 is LGHNA and CDR2 is YNFKEQ. V trimming: 8 bases; J trimming: 4 bases; junction bases outside the gene matches: 14. The CDR3 sequence is CASASLGGVVGANVLTF. The CDR3 coding sequence is TGTGCCAGCGCCTCCCTGGGGGGGGTAGTCGGGGCCAACGTCCTGACTTTC.

In this sample, this clone turned up once. The rearrangement uses TRBV5-1 and TRBJ1-1; a possible D gene is TRBD1 (6 bases). Germline CDR1 and CDR2: SGHRS and YFSETQ. This CDR3 has 15 amino acids. Trimming pared 1 base from V and 4 bases from J, leaving 14 bases between. The CDR3 region has the DNA TGCGCCAGCAGCTTGACTCCGGGGGCGAGCACTGAAGCTTTCTTT. It codes for CASSLTPGASTEAFF.

The chain links TRBV25-1 to TRBJ1-4; a possible D gene is TRBD1 (5 bases). Germline V gene sequence: CDR1 MGHDK, CDR2 SYGVNS. V gave up 3 bases and J gave up 8 bases, with 19 bases separating them. The CDR3 has 16 residues. CDR3 sequence: CASSDRGTSLREKLFF. DNA of the CDR3: TGTGCCAGCAGTGACCGCGGGACTTCCCTACGGGAAAAACTGTTTTTT.

This chain connects TRBV4-2 to TRBJ1-5, with unresolved D. The CDR3 is 15 residues long. CDR1 is LGHNA, CDR2 YNFKEQ, per germline. V was pared by 1 base and J by 9 bases, with 16 bases between. The DNA of the CDR3 is TGTGCCAGCAGCCAAGCGACGAGCTTAGGGTCGCCCCAGCATTTT. Encoded protein: CASSQATSLGSPQHF.

This clone occurred once. The V and J genes are TRBV3-1 (or the pseudogene TRBV3-2) and TRBJ2-7; 7 nucleotides match TRBD1. CDR1 and CDR2 from the germline V gene are LGHDT and YNNKEL (reference sequence). The CDR3 extends over 14 amino acids. With 5 bases clipped from V and 6 bases from J, the junction kept 10 bases outside the gene matches. The CDR3, as DNA: TGTGCCAGCAGCGTAAGAGGGGGCAAATCCGAGCAGTACTTC. The encoded protein is CASSVRGGKSEQYF.

This CDR3 reads CATSETGQGVSSYNEQFF. CDR3 sequence (DNA): TGTGCCACCAGTGAGACGGGACAGGGGGTCAGCTCCTACAATGAGCAGTTCTTC. This chain links TRBV24-1 with TRBJ2-1; 11 nucleotides line up with TRBD1. J gave up 0 bases and V 4 bases, and 7 bases lay outside the gene matches. The CDR3 has 18 residues. CDR1 and CDR2 (germline): KGHDR, SFDVKD.

The table lists this clone with a count of one. The same CDR3 can be traced to other DNA sequences in this sample. The CDR3, as DNA: TGTGCCAGCAGTGGGAGAAATGAGCAGTTCTTC. It specifies CASSGRNEQFF. V and J are TRBV2 and TRBJ2-1; D is uncertain. With 4 bases removed from V and 7 bases from J, the gap between germline ends came to 5 bases. CDR3 length: 11 amino acids. The V gene's germline CDR1 is SNHLY and CDR2 FYNNEI.

This chain uses TRBV7-2 with TRBJ2-7, with D possibly being TRBD1 or TRBD2 (5 bases each). Per the germline V gene, CDR1 is SGHTA and CDR2 is FQGNSA. V was shortened by 5 bases and J by 5 bases, with 19 bases between the two germline ends. The CDR3 spans 15 residues. The CDR3 loop reads CASSPGASYRNEQYF. The CDR3 DNA reads as TGTGCCAGCAGCCCCGGGGCTAGCTATAGGAACGAGCAGTACTTC. The full variable domain, its missing parts supplied by reference TRBV7-2 and TRBJ2-7, is GAGVSQSPSNKVTEKGKDVELRCDPISGHTALYWYRQSLGQGLEFLIYFQGNSAPDKSGLPSDRFSAERTGGSVSTLTIQRTQQEDSAVYLCASSPGASYRNEQYFGPGTRLTVT.

The chain couples TRBV21-1 to TRBJ1-5. TRBV21-1 is a known pseudogene. This CDR3 spans 14 amino acids. DNA for the CDR3: TGTGCCAGCAGCAAACGCAATTACAATCAGCCCCAGCATTTT. Encoded protein: CASSKRNYNQPQHF.

The rearrangement joins TRBV28 to TRBJ2-1; TRBD2 matches 7 bases. The junction had 4 bases not matched to a gene; V was cut back by 5 bases and J by 0 bases. Germline CDR1 MDHEN, CDR2 SYDVKM. CDR3 length: 15 amino acids. In nucleotides, the CDR3 is TGTGCCAGCAGTCGGCTAGCGGACTCCTACAATGAGCAGTTCTTC. It translates to CASSRLADSYNEQFF.